This TCR beta chain was identified during a study of OX40 agonist ivuxolimab in advanced cancers. Looking at the study overall: Patients were treated with ivuxolimab, an agonistic anti-OX40 (CD134) antibody. From roughly 20 to 85 years was the age range, with a mean of about 56 years, and approximately 80% were male.

Looked up from germline, CDR1 is LGHNA and CDR2 is YSLEER. Trimming left V 1 base short and J 5 bases short, with 12 bases between. CDR3 length: 14 residues. The protocol was immunoSEQ multiplex PCR, while the TCRdb copy is restricted to in-frame clones and leaves out a portion. The sample consists of 65,000 to 75,000 clones, roughly 84% of them appearing once. This TCR came from an adult with an advanced solid tumor such as melanoma, head and neck, liver or kidney cancer. The source was CD4+ or CD8+ T cells sorted from blood, collected in a trial of the OX40 agonist ivuxolimab. This chain uses TRBV4-3 with TRBJ2-7; D perhaps matches TRBD1 (5 bases). The DNA of the CDR3 is TGCGCCAGCAGCCAAGTAGGGGATCGGCACGAGCAGTACTTC. Its translation: CASSQVGDRHEQYF.